This T cell receptor beta chain emerged from a study of T cells in Graves' hyperthyroidism and ophthalmopathy. From RNA transcripts, TCR beta CDR3 regions were amplified. RT-PCR in the first round (using the HTBI primer set) targeted the TCR CDR3. TCRdb called the multiplex PCR reads again in MiXCR, with one record for every CDR3 protein. This sample has some 270,000 distinct CDR3 sequences, with about 14% found just once. This CDR3 is built from 14 residues. In germline, CDR1 is LGHDT, CDR2 YNNKEL (reference sequence). V lost 1 base, J lost 3 bases, and 8 bases lay in between. At least ten counts were recorded for this clonotype.

Sample: blood. The clonotype originates from a woman aged 25 to 39 with Graves' hyperthyroidism that later progressed to Graves' ophthalmopathy. The chain is built from TRBV3-1 and TRBJ2-3; no reliable D call. The CDR3 DNA reads TGTGCCAGCAGCCAAGGGTCTGGGACAGATACGCAGTATTTT. Protein product: CASSQGSGTDTQYF.